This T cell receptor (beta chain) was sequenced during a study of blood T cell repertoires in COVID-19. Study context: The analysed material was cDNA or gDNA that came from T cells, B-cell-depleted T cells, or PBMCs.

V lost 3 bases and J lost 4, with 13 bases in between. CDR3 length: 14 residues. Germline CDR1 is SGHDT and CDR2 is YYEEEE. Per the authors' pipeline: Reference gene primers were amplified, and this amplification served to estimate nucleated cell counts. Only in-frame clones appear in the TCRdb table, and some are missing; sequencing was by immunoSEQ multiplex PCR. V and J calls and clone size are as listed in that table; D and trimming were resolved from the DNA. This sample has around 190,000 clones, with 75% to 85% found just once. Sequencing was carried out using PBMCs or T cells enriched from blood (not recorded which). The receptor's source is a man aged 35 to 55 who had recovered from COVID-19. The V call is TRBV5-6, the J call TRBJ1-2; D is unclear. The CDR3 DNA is TGTGCCAGCAGCTCCGGGTCGTTAACCTATGGCTACACCTTC. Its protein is CASSSGSLTYGYTF.